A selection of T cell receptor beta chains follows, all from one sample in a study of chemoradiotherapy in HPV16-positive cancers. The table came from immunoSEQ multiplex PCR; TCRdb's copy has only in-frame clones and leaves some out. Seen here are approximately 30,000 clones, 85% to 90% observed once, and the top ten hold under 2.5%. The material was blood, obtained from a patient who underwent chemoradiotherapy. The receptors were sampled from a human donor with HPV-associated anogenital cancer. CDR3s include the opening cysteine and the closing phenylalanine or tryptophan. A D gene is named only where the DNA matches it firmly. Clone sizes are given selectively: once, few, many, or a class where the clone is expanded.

TGTGCCGTGGACAGGGGCAAAAACATTCAGTACTTC	CAVDRGKNIQYF	TRBV28	TRBJ2-4	TRBD1	NA
TGCGCCAGCAGCACCTCGGCCTCCTACGAGCAGTACTTC	CASSTSASYEQYF	TRBV5-1	TRBJ2-7	NA	NA
TGTGCCAGCAGCTCGGACAGGGCAGATGAGCAGTTCTTC	CASSSDRADEQFF	TRBV11-2	TRBJ2-1	TRBD1	once
TGTGCCAGTAGTATACACAGGGAGCATGGAGATACGCAGTATTTT	CASSIHREHGDTQYF	TRBV19	TRBJ2-3	NA	NA
TGTGCCAGCAGCTTGGCAGGAAACACTGAAGCTTTCTTT	CASSLAGNTEAFF	TRBV5-6	TRBJ1-1	NA	NA
TGTGCCAGTAGTATGGCCCACACAGATACGCAGTATTTT	CASSMAHTDTQYF	TRBV19	TRBJ2-3	NA	NA
TGTGCCAGCAGTGAACTAGCGGGGGGGCTGGGCAGGGACACAGATACGCAGTATTTT	CASSELAGGLGRDTDTQYF	TRBV2	TRBJ2-3	TRBD2	NA
TGTGCCACCAGCAGAGATTTCGGCCCTAACTATGGCTACACCTTC	CATSRDFGPNYGYTF	TRBV15	TRBJ1-2	NA	NA
TGCGCCAGCAGATGGGACAGGGACACTGAAGCTTTCTTT	CASRWDRDTEAFF	TRBV5-1	TRBJ1-1	TRBD1	NA
TGCGCCAGCAGCTTGGGCCTTGTTAGTATCTTGACAAACTCTCCCGGGGAGCTGTTTTTT	CASSLGLVSILTNSPGELFF	TRBV5-1	TRBJ2-2	NA	NA
NA	CAISESPVAGGAKYF	TRBV10-3	TRBJ2-7	NA	NA
TGTGCCAGCAGCTTCGGACAGGGGAATGAAAAACTGTTTTTT	CASSFGQGNEKLFF	TRBV7-9	TRBJ1-4	TRBD1	NA
TGTGCCAGCAGAGGGACAGCTCTTGCAACTAATGAAAAACTGTTTTTT	CASRGTALATNEKLFF	TRBV13	TRBJ1-4	TRBD1	NA
TGTGCCAGCATACAGGGGGACACTGAAGCTTTCTTT	CASIQGDTEAFF	TRBV6-5	TRBJ1-1	TRBD1	NA
TGTGCCGCCATTAGGACGGACGGGGGTATGAACACTGAAGCTTTCTTT	CAAIRTDGGMNTEAFF	TRBV19	TRBJ1-1	NA	NA
TGTGCCAGCAGCACCCTATGGGGAGGGGAAGGCTACACCTTC	CASSTLWGGEGYTF	TRBV7-2	TRBJ1-2	NA	NA
TGTGCCAGCAGCTCGACTCCGGGACTATCCTACGAGCAGTACTTC	CASSSTPGLSYEQYF	TRBV11-2	TRBJ2-7	TRBD2	NA
TGTGCCATCAGTGATTCTTGGCCAGCCAGCCGACCGAATCAGCCCCAGCATTTT	CAISDSWPASRPNQPQHF	TRBV10-3	TRBJ1-5	NA	NA
TGCAGCGGACAAGCAGGGACATTGAACACTGAAGCTTTCTTT	CSGQAGTLNTEAFF	TRBV29-1	TRBJ1-1	NA	NA
TGTGCCAGCTCCCCCGGGACAGGGGAAGCTTTCTTT	CASSPGTGEAFF	TRBV18	TRBJ1-1	TRBD1	NA
TGTGCCAGCAGCTTGTGGCCCAACACAGATACGCAGTATTTT	CASSLWPNTDTQYF	TRBV5-4	TRBJ2-3	NA	once
TGTGCCAGCACCCTACAGGGTTACAACATTCAGTACTTC	CASTLQGYNIQYF	TRBV28	TRBJ2-4	NA	NA
TGTGCCAGCAGCTTACAGGGGGAGGTTGAAAAACTGTTTTTT	CASSLQGEVEKLFF	TRBV5-4	TRBJ1-4	TRBD1	NA
TGTGCCAGCAAGGGCCCAGCGGGGGGCCTAGATACGCAGTATTTT	CASKGPAGGLDTQYF	TRBV6-5	TRBJ2-3	TRBD2	NA
TGCGCCAGAAATGACAGGGGGGGCTCACCCCTCCACTTT	CARNDRGGSPLHF	TRBV10-1	TRBJ1-6	TRBD1	few
TGTGCCAGCAGCACCTACCGACAGGGTGGGTACAATGAGCAGTTCTTC	CASSTYRQGGYNEQFF	TRBV21-1	TRBJ2-1	NA	few
TGTGCCAGCAGTTTGCGGAGGGGGAACACTGAAGCTTTCTTT	CASSLRRGNTEAFF	TRBV27	TRBJ1-1	NA	NA
TGTGCCAGCACGTCAAAGCCAGGCTCCTACAATGAGCAGTTCTTC	CASTSKPGSYNEQFF	TRBV13	TRBJ2-1	NA	NA
TGTGCCAGCAGTGAAGGGAATGACCCCTATGGCTACACCTTC	CASSEGNDPYGYTF	TRBV6-1	TRBJ1-2	NA	NA
TGTGCCAGCCCGGGGGTGGGTCCGAACACCGGGGAGCTGTTTTTT	CASPGVGPNTGELFF	TRBV5-4	TRBJ2-2	NA	NA
TGCGCCAGCAGTGATGCAGGGGGCTATGGCTACACCTTC	CASSDAGGYGYTF	TRBV10-2	TRBJ1-2	TRBD1	NA
TGCAGCGTGGCCGACCCAGGGGTCGGGGAGACCCAGTACTTC	CSVADPGVGETQYF	TRBV29-1	TRBJ2-5	NA	NA
TGCAGCGTTGGGGCTAGACAAACCGAGCAGTACTTC	CSVGARQTEQYF	TRBV29-1	TRBJ2-7	NA	NA
TGCAGCGTTGAAATGGGTGACGGGACCCATAGCTCTGGGGCCAACGTCCTGACTTTC	CSVEMGDGTHSSGANVLTF	TRBV29-1	TRBJ2-6	NA	NA
TGTGCCAGCAGTGAAGAGTCTGGGGGGAGGAAGGACGAGCAGTACTTC	CASSEESGGRKDEQYF	TRBV2	TRBJ2-7	NA	NA
TGTGCCAGCAGCTTAAACGCCGGGGGGACGAACACTGAAGCTTTCTTT	CASSLNAGGTNTEAFF	TRBV7-3	TRBJ1-1	NA	NA
TGCAGCGTTGAAGTGTTGGGCCAAATGAACACTGAAGCTTTCTTT	CSVEVLGQMNTEAFF	TRBV29-1	TRBJ1-1	NA	NA
TGTGCCAGCAGTGAGGCAGGGCTACACGAGCAGTACTTC	CASSEAGLHEQYF	TRBV6-1	TRBJ2-7	NA	NA
TGTGCCAGCAGTCAACGGACTACCAATTCACCCCTCCACTTT	CASSQRTTNSPLHF	TRBV6-5	TRBJ1-6	NA	NA
TGTGCCAGCAGCGGTGTGGTCTCAGTGGGCCTGATGGGTACTGAAGCTTTCTTT	CASSGVVSVGLMGTEAFF	TRBV5-6	TRBJ1-1	NA	NA